These 3 T cell receptor beta chains originate from one sample sequenced in a study of molecular identifiers for immune sequencing clone quantification. Using its own MiXCR run on the PCR reads, TCRdb lists one record per CDR3 protein. Seen here are nearly 20,000 distinct CDR3 sequences, 20% to 25% observed once, and the top ten hold about 6%. Sequencing was done on a sample of naive CD8+ T cells from blood, with Jurkat cell RNA spiked in. Subset defined: FACS-sorted CD8+CD4-CCR7+CD45RA+ naive T cells. The origin of the receptors is a human donor in good health. Some libraries in this study had Jurkat cell RNA spiked in.

The chain is built from TRBV10-2 and TRBJ2-7, with D possibly being TRBD1 (5 bases). The CDR3 sequence is 13 residues long. The V end was cut by 7 bases, the J end by 0 bases, with 10 bases between. Germline CDR1 and CDR2: WSHSY and SAAADI. The CDR3, as DNA: TGCGCCAGCACGACAGACCCCTCCTACGAGCAGTACTTC. It encodes CASTTDPSYEQYF.

Points on this clonotype: This may come from a read error, since a much larger clone is one base off. V usage is TRBV19 and J usage is TRBJ1-5, with D hard to call. This CDR3 region has 15 residues. The V end was cut by 0 bases, the J end by 6 bases, with 12 bases between. Per germline, CDR1 LNHDA and CDR2 SQIVND (reference sequence). In DNA form, the CDR3 reads TGTGCCAGTAGTATAGAAAAAGGTTTTAGTCAGCCCCAGCATTTT. Amino acid sequence: CASSIEKGFSQPQHF.

This rearrangement joins TRBV5-1 to TRBJ2-7; D is tentatively TRBD1 or TRBD2 (5 bases each). Trimming cost V 0 bases and J 3 bases, with 10 bases left between them. The CDR3 has 14 residues. The germline V gene encodes CDR1 SGHRS and CDR2 YFSETQ. The CDR3 DNA reads as TGCGCCAGCAGCTTGGCCGGGACGGGCTACGAGCAGTACTTC. Amino acids: CASSLAGTGYEQYF.